This T cell receptor (beta chain) stems from a study of T cell responses to AZD1222 COVID-19 vaccine. About this clone: No antigen is known for it.

General study results and limits: White British ancestry dominated among donors, who included more females, and clonal diversity was possibly underestimated.

The table came from immunoSEQ multiplex PCR; TCRdb's copy has only in-frame clones and leaves some out. The sample has 120,000 or so clones; 80% to 95% are singletons. There are 15 residues in the CDR3. The trim removed 4 bases at V and 8 bases at J, leaving 10 bases unmatched. The V gene's germline CDR1 is SQVTM and CDR2 ANQGSEA. This rearrangement joins TRBV29-1 to TRBJ2-3; 12 bases fit TRBD2. The source was peripheral blood, collected on day 0 of MenACWY control vaccination. The TCR sequence derives from an adult in good health. CDR3 in DNA: TGCAGCGTTGTTTTTACTAGCGGGAGGTCAGGTACGCAGTATTTT. Translation gives CSVVFTSGRSGTQYF.